This T cell receptor (beta chain) is drawn from a study of blood T cells in healthy people across ages. Study results and caveats: Higher diversity, along with more naive CD4+ cells, distinguished long-lived donors from aged donors. TCR beta diversity, measured per million T cells, fell in a roughly linear way with age.

Regarding this clonotype: The target antigen is unknown.

The second PCR ran about 6 to 12 cycles with a sample-barcoded 5' primer and J-beta primers. TCRdb re-analysed the 5' RACE reads in MiXCR, keeping a single row per CDR3 protein. The sample has under 1 million distinct CDR3 sequences, around two fifths seen once. The V gene end was trimmed by 5 bases and the J gene end by 2 bases; junction bases not matched to a gene: 5. Germline values: CDR1 SGHKS, CDR2 YYEKEE (reference sequence). The CDR3 length is 15 residues. Extraction of total RNA produced a minimum of 5.5 micrograms from each sample. The TCR comes from a man aged 55-75 years in good health. The V gene is TRBV5-5, the J gene TRBJ1-5; 9 bases align to TRBD1. The sequenced material came from blood. CDR3 sequence: CASRAGQGGNQPQHF. DNA of the CDR3: TGTGCCAGCAGGGCGGGACAGGGTGGCAATCAGCCCCAGCATTTT.